The 19 T cell receptor beta chains presented below share a single source sample, sequenced in a study of T cell repertoires in cytomegalovirus infection. TCRdb analysed the reads with MiXCR anew, one entry per CDR3 protein. The sample has 270,000 or so distinct CDR3 sequences, about a sixth seen once. The specimen sequenced was CD8+ T cells from PBMCs. Receptor source: a human donor in good health (CMV status not recorded). Some clones in this sample may be carry-over from other donors' samples.

V gene TRBV4-3 combines with J gene TRBJ2-7; D is ambiguous. Trimming took 1 base from V and 2 from J, leaving 12 bases between them. The CDR3 contains 15 residues. Germline CDR1 is LGHNA and CDR2 is YSLEER. CDR3 loop: CASSQAPTGAYEQYF. CDR3 coding DNA: TGCGCCAGCAGCCAAGCCCCGACGGGTGCCTACGAGCAGTACTTC.

The CDR3 protein is CASSPRGVAGGDEQFF. CDR3 DNA sequence: TGTGCCAGCAGCCCCCGGGGAGTAGCGGGGGGCGATGAGCAGTTCTTC. The chain employs TRBV4-2 and TRBJ2-1, with TRBD2 matching 10 bases. CDR3 size: 16 residues. The junction had 11 bases not matched to a gene; V was cut back by 4 bases and J by 8 bases. CDR1 LGHNA and CDR2 YNFKEQ come from the germline V gene.

There are many counts of this clonotype. The gene calls are TRBV7-9 and TRBJ1-5, with TRBD1 identical over 9 bases. Germline V CDR1 and CDR2: SEHNR, FQNEAQ (reference sequence). This CDR3 comprises 16 residues. The trim removed 5 bases at V and 8 bases at J, leaving 13 bases unmatched. CDR3 sequence: CASSPTDRGLPEPQHF. The DNA for the CDR3 is TGTGCCAGCAGCCCAACCGACAGGGGGTTACCCGAGCCCCAGCATTTT.

The rearrangement uses TRBV27 and TRBJ1-2; the D is unclear. The CDR3 runs to 11 residues. Germline lookup yields CDR1 MNHEY and CDR2 SMNVEV (reference sequence). V lost 4 bases, J lost 8 bases, and 8 bases lay in between. CDR3 loop: CASSSGEGYTF. CDR3 DNA sequence: TGTGCCAGCAGTTCTGGGGAAGGCTACACCTTC.

In this sample, this clonotype turned up many times. The CDR3 loop is CASSIRQGYTEAFF. The CDR3, as DNA: TGCGCCAGCAGCATCCGACAGGGTTACACTGAAGCTTTCTTT. The V gene is TRBV4-1, the J gene TRBJ1-1; 7 bases agree with TRBD1. Germline V CDR1 and CDR2: MGHRA, YSYEKL. With V trimmed by 5 bases and J by 3 bases, 6 bases remained unmatched. The CDR3 is 14 residues long.

This clonotype was seen a few times. J is TRBJ1-4 and V is TRBV12-3 or TRBV12-4; D not resolved. Trimming pared 0 bases from V and 12 bases from J, leaving 5 bases between. The CDR3 sequence is 11 residues long. The CDR3 sequence is CASSLASELFF. CDR3 nucleotides: TGTGCCAGCAGTTTAGCGTCGGAACTGTTTTTT.

The chain is built from TRBV4-1 and TRBJ2-6; D gene uncertain. Germline assignment: CDR1 MGHRA and CDR2 YSYEKL. Deletions cut 4 bases from V and 3 bases from J, with 10 bases between. The CDR3 is 15 amino acids. The CDR3 region is CASSLAIYGANVLTF. The CDR3 region has the DNA TGCGCCAGCAGCCTAGCAATCTATGGGGCCAACGTCCTGACTTTC.

Of note for this clonotype: A single base separates this from a much larger clone, so it may be a read error. The chain recombines TRBV7-9 with TRBJ2-2; no definite D call. CDR3 length equals 14 residues. Trimming took off 1 base at V and 4 bases at J, with 7 bases between the two ends. Looked up from germline, CDR1 is SEHNR and CDR2 is FQNEAQ (reference sequence). The CDR3 DNA follows: TGTGCCAGCAGCTTAGATTGGGGCACCGGGGAGCTGTTTTTT. It is translated as CASSLDWGTGELFF.

This clonotype was detected ten times or more. This sequence joins TRBV7-6 and TRBJ2-1; D perhaps matches TRBD2 (7 bases). The ends were cut back, 5 bases at V and 0 bases at J, with 20 bases in the middle. The germline V gene encodes CDR1 SGHVS and CDR2 FNYEAQ. The CDR3 consists of 18 residues. The chain's CDR3 is CASSPMGGASISYNEQFF. CDR3 DNA: TGTGCCAGCAGCCCCATGGGGGGGGCCTCTATCTCCTACAATGAGCAGTTCTTC.

This clonotype came up a few times. The chain carries TRBV6-2 or TRBV6-3 and TRBJ1-1; D unresolved. CDR1 and CDR2 (germline): MNHEY, SVGEGT. The CDR3 loop spans 16 amino acids. Trimming shortened V by 0 bases and J by 5 bases, and 16 bases separated the two germline ends. CDR3 in amino acids: CASSYSSFEGSTEAFF. CDR3 coding DNA: TGTGCCAGCAGTTACTCTTCCTTCGAGGGTTCGACTGAAGCTTTCTTT.

This chain joins TRBV12-3 or TRBV12-4 and TRBJ2-1; 9 nucleotides match TRBD2. Trimming at V came to 4 bases and at J to 3 bases, leaving 10 bases not matched to a gene. The length of the CDR3 is 17 residues. The CDR3 DNA is TGTGCCAGCAGTTCCCCTCGCGGGGGGGCTGACTACAATGAGCAGTTCTTC. It is translated as CASSSPRGGADYNEQFF.

This clonotype has ten or more counts. The chain recombines TRBV7-9 with TRBJ1-1, with 8 positions matching TRBD1. Germline values: CDR1 SEHNR, CDR2 FQNEAQ (reference sequence). After removal of 2 bases from V and 4 bases from J, the junction contained 6 bases not matched to a gene. This CDR3 spans 15 amino acids. CDR3 sequence (DNA): TGTGCCAGCAGCTTAACCGGACAGGGTTCCACTGAAGCTTTCTTT. This translates into CASSLTGQGSTEAFF.

This clonotype was seen at least ten times. The rearrangement uses TRBV7-2 and TRBJ2-7; D may be TRBD2 (5 bases). The V end lost 5 bases, the J end lost 0 bases, and 20 bases lay between the germline ends. The CDR3 has 17 residues. CDR1 is SGHTA and CDR2 is FQGNSA in the germline V gene. The DNA for the CDR3 is TGTGCCAGCAGCCTCTCCCCCGGAGGAGAGGTCTCCTACGAGCAGTACTTC. Translating it yields CASSLSPGGEVSYEQYF.

This clonotype was seen at least ten times. V usage is TRBV7-2 and J usage is TRBJ2-5; D gene uncertain. The CDR3 runs 13 residues. The V gene's germline CDR1 is SGHTA and CDR2 FQGNSA. The ends were cut back, 3 bases at V and 4 bases at J, with 9 bases in the middle. CDR3 nucleotides: TGTGCCAGCAGCTTGCACTCGCTAGAGACCCAGTACTTC. Amino acids: CASSLHSLETQYF.

The rearrangement uses TRBV13 and TRBJ1-2; 8 positions match TRBD1. The germline CDR1 and CDR2 sequences are PRHDT and FYEKMQ (reference sequence). The length of the CDR3 is 15 residues. With 5 bases clipped from V and 3 bases from J, the junction kept 8 bases outside the gene matches. In DNA form, the CDR3 reads TGTGCCAGCAGCCTCTGGACAGGGAGGGACTATGGCTACACCTTC. Translating it yields CASSLWTGRDYGYTF.

This chain joins TRBV3-1 and TRBJ2-7; 7 nucleotides agree with TRBD1. J was trimmed by 2 bases and V by 1 base; bases with no gene match: 11. The length of the CDR3 is 17 residues. Germline CDR1 reads LGHDT; CDR2 reads YNNKEL (reference sequence). The CDR3 spells CASSQARTGTAAYEQYF. As DNA, the CDR3 is TGTGCCAGCAGCCAAGCCCGAACCGGGACAGCGGCCTACGAGCAGTACTTC.

This clonotype has a count of ten or more. The chain employs TRBV7-8 and TRBJ1-2; tentatively, D is TRBD1 (5 bases). The CDR3 contains 13 residues. CDR1 and CDR2 (germline): SGHVS, FQNEAQ. The ends were cut back, 8 bases at V and 7 bases at J, with 17 bases in the middle. DNA for the CDR3: TGTGCCAGCTCGGGGGGAGGGGCGGTTGGCTACACCTTC. It yields the protein CASSGGGAVGYTF.

This chain connects TRBV28 to TRBJ1-5; 7 bases are shared with TRBD1. The CDR3 length is 18 residues. V lost 6 bases to trimming and J lost 11 bases; unmatched junction nucleotides: 25. CDR1 and CDR2 from the germline V gene are MDHEN and SYDVKM. CDR3 sequence: CASRGDRGLGSPRLTQHF. For the CDR3, the DNA is TGTGCCAGCAGGGGGGATAGGGGGCTCGGCAGCCCCAGATTGACCCAGCATTTT.

This chain joins TRBV29-1 and TRBJ1-2; D ambiguous. The V end was cut by 7 bases, the J end by 4 bases, with 13 bases between. The germline V gene has CDR1 SQVTM and CDR2 ANQGSEA. The length of the CDR3 is 12 residues. CDR3 sequence: CSAGEGAYGYTF. DNA of the CDR3: TGCAGCGCCGGAGAGGGTGCCTATGGCTACACCTTC.